One sample yielded the 22 T cell receptor beta chains listed below, sequenced in a study of T cell repertoires in cytomegalovirus infection. These receptors are not linked to any known antigen. TCRdb ran MiXCR on the reads and lists one entry per CDR3 protein. The sample consists of about 920,000 distinct CDR3 sequences, 31% of them appearing once. The sample was cultured CD8+ T cells from PBMCs, taken from culture after CMV antigen stimulation. These receptors were collected from a human donor in good health (CMV status not recorded). Some clones in this sample may be carry-over from other donors' samples.

This clonotype was recorded at least ten times. CDR3 DNA: TGTGCCAGCAGTACCATGGCGGGGGCGAACAATGAGCAGTTCTTC. This codes for CASSTMAGANNEQFF. The chain links TRBV7-2 to TRBJ2-1; tentative D call: TRBD2 (7 bases). Germline V gene sequence: CDR1 SGHTA, CDR2 FQGNSA. The CDR3 is 15 amino acids. The V end was cut by 6 bases, the J end by 5 bases, with 17 bases between.

Many counts were recorded for this clonotype. A junction end diverges from the germline sequence, so it may reflect a read error. The chain uses TRBV7-7 and TRBJ2-3; maybe TRBD2 (5 bases). CDR1 and CDR2 (germline): SSHAT, FNYEAQ (reference sequence). The CDR3 runs to 20 residues. The CDR3 sequence: CASSPYPLVGGRKSTDTQYF. As DNA, the CDR3 is TGTGCTAGCAGCCCATACCCCCTAGTTGGAGGCCGGAAAAGCACAGATACGCAGTATTTT.

The chain carries TRBV19 and TRBJ2-1; D is ambiguous. V was cut by 5 bases and J by 3 bases, with 11 bases left in between. The CDR3 runs 14 residues. Germline CDR1 LNHDA, CDR2 SQIVND (reference sequence). In DNA form, the CDR3 reads TGTGCCAGTAGTCCTTGGGGATACTACAATGAGCAGTTCTTC. It translates to CASSPWGYYNEQFF.

This clonotype has only a few counts. The chain couples TRBV4-1 to TRBJ2-3; 12 bases are a match to TRBD2. This CDR3 region has 16 residues. V was clipped by 4 bases and J by 3 bases; unmatched bases: 5. Germline loops: CDR1 MGHRA, CDR2 YSYEKL. This CDR3 is CASSLWTSGETDTQYF. The CDR3 DNA is TGCGCCAGCAGCCTGTGGACTAGCGGGGAAACAGATACGCAGTATTTT.

This chain links TRBV19 with TRBJ2-1, with D unclear. Germline V gene lookup returns CDR1 LNHDA and CDR2 SQIVND (reference sequence). Trimming shortened V by 2 bases and J by 2 bases, and 7 bases separated the two germline ends. This CDR3 contains 14 residues. CDR3 nucleotides: TGTGCCAGTAGTATAAGTACCCCCTACAATGAGCAGTTCTTC. Protein product: CASSISTPYNEQFF.

This clonotype was observed a handful of times. This chain connects TRBV7-8 to TRBJ1-2, with D hard to call. Trimming cost V 0 bases and J 2 bases, with 13 bases left between them. Looked up from germline, CDR1 is SGHVS and CDR2 is FQNEAQ. This CDR3 region has 16 residues. CDR3 coding DNA: TGTGCCAGCAGCTTAGCCCTCTGGGGTTTAAACTATGGCTACACCTTC. Translating it yields CASSLALWGLNYGYTF.

This clonotype was seen a handful of times. The gene calls are TRBV6-5 and TRBJ1-1, with D perhaps TRBD1 (5 bases). Trimming cost V 4 bases and J 5 bases, with 14 bases left between them. This CDR3 has 14 residues. Germline CDR1 and CDR2: MNHEY and SVGAGI. The CDR3 spells CASSSWGKETEAFF. DNA for the CDR3: TGTGCCAGCAGTTCGTGGGGGAAGGAGACTGAAGCTTTCTTT.

This chain connects TRBV6-6 to TRBJ2-5; D gene ambiguous. Germline V gene lookup returns CDR1 MNHNY and CDR2 SVGAGI (reference sequence). V shed 6 bases and J shed 5 bases, with 25 bases lying between them. This CDR3 spans 17 amino acids. The CDR3 here is CASRLESFPLSPETQYF. CDR3 coding DNA: TGTGCCAGCAGATTAGAGTCTTTCCCCCTATCGCCGGAGACCCAGTACTTC.

The rearrangement joins TRBV5-1 to TRBJ1-6; D call uncertain. CDR3 size: 13 residues. V lost 4 bases to trimming and J lost 7 bases, with 9 bases between them. Germline V gene sequence: CDR1 SGHRS, CDR2 YFSETQ. The CDR3 DNA is TGCGCCAGCAGCCTCCTGGACAATTCACCCCTCCACTTT. Amino acids: CASSLLDNSPLHF.

This rearrangement joins TRBV4-3 to TRBJ1-2; D unresolved. CDR1 LGHNA and CDR2 YSLEER come from the germline V gene. The CDR3 is 13 residues long. V was pared by 1 base and J by 7 bases, with 10 bases between. The CDR3: CASSQALLRGYTF. CDR3 bases: TGCGCCAGCAGCCAAGCACTTCTTCGTGGCTACACCTTC.

This chain joins TRBV28 and TRBJ2-6, with D unresolved. Germline CDR1 reads MDHEN; CDR2 reads SYDVKM. The CDR3 runs to 15 residues. The germline V and J ends were trimmed by 1 base and 0 bases, with 4 bases remaining between them. The CDR3 region is CASSLFLSGANVLTF. CDR3 sequence (DNA): TGTGCCAGCAGTTTATTTCTCTCTGGGGCCAACGTCCTGACTTTC. Supplemented by reference TRBV28 and TRBJ2-6, the full variable domain reads DVKVTQSSRYLVKRTGEKVFLECVQDMDHENMFWYRQDPGLGLRLIYFSYDVKMKEKGDIPEGYSVSREKKERFSLILESASTNQTSMYLCASSLFLSGANVLTFGAGSRLTVL.

The CDR3 region is CASSPFDRTAYNEQFF. The CDR3 region has the DNA TGTGCCAGCAGCCCCTTTGACCGGACCGCCTACAATGAGCAGTTCTTC. This sequence joins TRBV7-9 and TRBJ2-1; D is ambiguous. The CDR3 spans 16 residues. Germline CDR1 reads SEHNR; CDR2 reads FQNEAQ (reference sequence). V lost 5 bases, J lost 2 bases, and 16 bases lay in between.

Only a few counts were recorded for this clonotype. V and J are TRBV6-5 and TRBJ2-5, with no clear D. Looked up from germline, CDR1 is MNHEY and CDR2 is SVGAGI. The CDR3 is 14 residues long. V was shortened by 0 bases and J by 2 bases, with 7 bases between the two germline ends. The CDR3 sequence is CASSYSPDQETQYF. CDR3 bases: TGTGCCAGCAGTTACTCGCCGGATCAAGAGACCCAGTACTTC.

This clonotype was seen a handful of times. The chain carries TRBV12-3 or TRBV12-4 and TRBJ1-1; 7 bases align to TRBD1. V gave up 3 bases and J gave up 6 bases; unmatched junction bases: 7. The CDR3 is 14 residues long. In DNA form, the CDR3 reads TGTGCCAGCAGTTTTGGGACAGCGATCGCTGAAGCTTTCTTT. Residues: CASSFGTAIAEAFF.

This clonotype was found a few times. The chain has TRBV4-1 and TRBJ2-3, with 8 bases matching TRBD2. V gave up 5 bases and J gave up 2 bases; unmatched junction bases: 6. Germline assignment: CDR1 MGHRA and CDR2 YSYEKL. CDR3 length: 15 amino acids. This chain's CDR3 is CASSFRTSHTDTQYF. CDR3 DNA: TGCGCCAGCAGCTTCCGGACTAGCCACACAGATACGCAGTATTTT.

This clonotype was counted many times. V gene TRBV6-1 combines with J gene TRBJ2-2; 7 bases match TRBD2. V lost 4 bases, J lost 6 bases, and 5 bases stayed unmatched. The CDR3 consists of 14 residues. Germline V gene data show CDR1 as MNHNS and CDR2 as SASEGT. CDR3 DNA: TGTGCCAGCAGTGGATGGACTAGTCCCGGGGAGCTGTTTTTT. Amino acid sequence: CASSGWTSPGELFF.

This chain joins TRBV28 and TRBJ1-2; 7 bases are a match to TRBD1. Trimming at V came to 5 bases and at J to 4 bases, leaving 10 bases not matched to a gene. CDR3 length: 15 residues. CDR1 MDHEN and CDR2 SYDVKM come from the germline V gene. This CDR3 reads CASSLTPGQAYGYTF. DNA of the CDR3: TGTGCCAGCAGTCTGACCCCCGGACAGGCCTATGGCTACACCTTC.

The chain couples TRBV18 to TRBJ2-3; D is unresolved. CDR1 is KGHSH, CDR2 LQKENI, per germline. V shed 3 bases and J shed 0 bases, with 7 bases lying between them. The CDR3 is 14 residues long. The CDR3 DNA sequence: TGTGCCAGCTCACCTCACCCGAGCACAGATACGCAGTATTTT. Translated: CASSPHPSTDTQYF.

The chain joins TRBV7-9 to TRBJ2-7, with D possibly TRBD1 on 5 matching bases. CDR3 length: 15 residues. Germline V lookup: CDR1 SEHNR, CDR2 FQNEAQ (reference sequence). The ends were cut back, 1 base at V and 3 bases at J, with 13 bases in the middle. The CDR3 bases are TGTGCCAGCAGCTTAGTAAGTGGGGCGATCTACGAGCAGTACTTC. Translating it yields CASSLVSGAIYEQYF.

This sequence joins TRBV27 and TRBJ1-1, with 9 bases that match TRBD1. This CDR3 spans 16 amino acids. Germline assignment: CDR1 MNHEY and CDR2 SMNVEV (reference sequence). V shed 6 bases and J 0 bases; nucleotides not matched to a gene: 8. As DNA, the CDR3 is TGTGCCAGCAGACAGGGGGCGGGGGGGATGAACACTGAAGCTTTCTTT. It is translated as CASRQGAGGMNTEAFF.

The chain recombines TRBV6-1 with TRBJ1-2; a possible D gene is TRBD1 (6 bases). The V end was cut by 3 bases, the J end by 6 bases, with 14 bases between. Germline V gene data show CDR1 as MNHNS and CDR2 as SASEGT. The CDR3 runs 14 residues. For the CDR3, the DNA is TGTGCCAGCAGTGACTGGGTCAGGGACAATGGCTACACCTTC. This encodes CASSDWVRDNGYTF.

This clonotype was seen many times. The chain recombines TRBV7-3 with TRBJ2-3, with D perhaps TRBD1 or TRBD2 (5 bases each). Germline lookup yields CDR1 SGHTA and CDR2 FQGTGA. Trimming took 3 bases from V and 5 from J, leaving 15 bases between them. The CDR3 has 15 amino acids. The CDR3 is CASSFSGGTGDTQYF. CDR3 nucleotide sequence: TGTGCCAGCAGCTTCAGTGGGGGTACGGGAGATACGCAGTATTTT. The full variable domain, with the rest looked up from reference TRBV7-3 and TRBJ2-3, is GAGVSQTPSNKVTEKGKYVELRCDPISGHTALYWYRQSLGQGPEFLIYFQGTGAADDSGLPNDRFFAVRPEGSVSTLKIQRTERGDSAVYLCASSFSGGTGDTQYFGPGTRLTVL.